Shown below are 9 T cell receptor beta chains from a single sample sequenced in a study of cytomegalovirus exposure and HLA in healthy donors. The PCR contained 60 Vbeta and 13 Jbeta primers. The assay was immunoSEQ multiplex PCR, and TCRdb's table has in-frame clones only and misses some. The sample carries some 77,000 clones, less than 80% recorded once. Input material: PBMCs. These receptors were collected from a man aged 30-40 years in good health and CMV-seronegative.

There are a few counts of this clone. J is TRBJ2-7 and V is TRBV7-9; 7 positions match TRBD2. The V gene's germline CDR1 is SEHNR and CDR2 FQNEAQ (reference sequence). This CDR3 spans 14 amino acids. Germline trimming cut 5 bases from V and 1 base from J; bases unmatched to any gene: 5. The CDR3 is CASSPWGGSYEQYF. CDR3 in DNA: TGTGCCAGCAGCCCTTGGGGGGGTTCCTACGAGCAGTACTTC. The full variable domain, completed using reference TRBV7-9 and TRBJ2-7, is DTGVSQNPRHKITKRGQNVTFRCDPISEHNRLYWYRQTLGQGPEFLTYFQNEAQLEKSRLLSDRFSAERPKGSFSTLEIQRTEQGDSAMYLCASSPWGGSYEQYFGPGTRLTVT.

The rearrangement links TRBV4-1 to TRBJ2-1; 10 bases are shared with TRBD2. Germline lookup yields CDR1 MGHRA and CDR2 YSYEKL. Trimming cost V 4 bases and J 4 bases; bases outside gene matches: 7. This CDR3 spans 16 amino acids. CDR3 in amino acids: CASSRTSGGSYNEQFF. CDR3 in DNA: TGCGCCAGCAGCCGGACTAGCGGAGGTAGTTACAATGAGCAGTTCTTC.

This clone has a single count. The chain combines TRBV6-5 with TRBJ2-7, with 7 bases lining up with TRBD2. V dropped 5 bases and J dropped 3; count of bases not matched to a gene: 4. Germline CDR1 and CDR2: MNHEY and SVGAGI. The CDR3 is 13 amino acids. CDR3 DNA: TGTGCCAGCAGTCTTAGCGGGTTCTACGAGCAGTACTTC. Translating gives CASSLSGFYEQYF.

J is TRBJ2-1 and V is TRBV15, with a possible D match to TRBD1 (8 bases). V was pared by 3 bases and J by 2 bases, with 23 bases between. Germline CDR1 reads LNHNV; CDR2 reads YYDKDF (reference sequence). CDR3 length: 19 residues. CDR3 in amino acids: CATSRRGGRGPQTYNEQFF. CDR3 nucleotide sequence: TGTGCCACCAGCAGGAGGGGGGGCAGGGGGCCCCAAACCTACAATGAGCAGTTCTTC.

The rearrangement joins TRBV5-1 to TRBJ1-5, with D possibly matching TRBD1 (6 bases). The germline CDR1 and CDR2 sequences are SGHRS and YFSETQ. The V and J ends lost 7 bases and 4 bases respectively, with 12 bases between them. This CDR3 is built from 13 residues. The CDR3 region has the DNA TGCGCCAGCGCACGGGACACTAATCAGCCCCAGCATTTT. Translating gives CASARDTNQPQHF.

V usage is TRBV5-4 and J usage is TRBJ1-1, with D possibly TRBD1 on 5 matching bases. The ends were cut back, 3 bases at V and 5 bases at J, with 11 bases in the middle. The CDR3 is 13 amino acids. Germline V gene data show CDR1 as SGHNT and CDR2 as YYREEE (reference sequence). This CDR3 reads CASSSGHLTEAFF. CDR3 DNA: TGTGCCAGCAGCTCCGGACATTTAACTGAAGCTTTCTTT.

The V call is TRBV2, the J call TRBJ2-5; 13 bases fit TRBD2. The end of the DNA fits TRBJ2-7 better, so the J call may be wrong. CDR3 length equals 16 residues. The germline V gene has CDR1 SNHLY and CDR2 FYNNEI. The CDR3 nucleotides read TGTGCCAGCAGCTACAGGACTAGCGGGAGTTCCTACGAGCAGTACTTC. Its translation is CASSYRTSGSSYEQYF.

This clone came up once. The chain recombines TRBV7-2 with TRBJ2-7, with 10 nucleotides matching TRBD1. The J segment lost 3 bases and the V segment lost 4 bases, leaving 6 bases of the junction unmatched. CDR3 length: 15 amino acids. Germline CDR1 SGHTA, CDR2 FQGNSA. The CDR3: CASSSRTGGHYEQYF. The CDR3 DNA reads as TGTGCCAGCAGCTCCCGGACAGGGGGACACTACGAGCAGTACTTC.

The chain employs TRBV28 and TRBJ2-5; 8 nucleotides line up with TRBD1. Germline CDR1 is MDHEN and CDR2 is SYDVKM. The ends lost 7 bases at V and 7 bases at J; junction bases unmatched: 5. The CDR3 extends over 12 amino acids. The CDR3 reads CASTFGQGTQYF. For the CDR3, the DNA is TGTGCCAGCACCTTCGGACAGGGGACCCAGTACTTC.